This T cell receptor (beta chain) was documented in a study of blood T cell repertoires in COVID-19. Original data processing: Reference gene primer amplification yielded estimated nucleated cell counts. The assay was immunoSEQ multiplex PCR, and TCRdb's table has in-frame clones only and misses some. That table gives V, J and clone size, and the DNA gave D and trimming. Of 200,000 to 300,000 clones listed, about 91% are singletons. Trimming stripped 6 bases from V and 0 bases from J, with 8 bases between. In germline, CDR1 is SNHLY, CDR2 FYNNEI. The CDR3 runs 13 residues. Ages ranged from about 18 to 90 years, with residence in about 23 US areas. Membership in each cohort depended on participant-reported clinical history.

The TCR comes from a woman aged 40 to 50 with acute COVID-19. The chain carries TRBV2 and TRBJ1-2, with D tentatively TRBD1 (5 bases). Sequencing was done on a sample of PBMCs or T cells enriched from blood (not recorded which). CDR3 DNA sequence: TGTGCCAGCAGAATCAGGGCTAACTATGGCTACACCTTC. It yields the protein CASRIRANYGYTF.